Listed below are T cell receptor beta chains from one sample, sequenced in a study of shared T cell receptors in the human thymus. The repertoire was sequenced with immunoSEQ multiplex PCR; TCRdb's copy has only in-frame clones and lacks some. This table has roughly 700,000 clones, around 87% appearing once. The same sample was also studied in work on human thymus T cells.

The sample comprised thymocytes. The receptors were sampled from a boy under three years old with a congenital heart defect. The CDR3 runs from the conserved cysteine through the conserved F or W. The D gene is left open where the match is weak. Not every row has a clone size; where given, it reads once, few, many or a size class.

abundance,d_gene,j_gene,v_gene,CDR3nt,CDR3aa
-,-,TRBJ2-3,TRBV9,TGTGCCAGCAGCGTAGACTGGAGCCCACGCACAGATACGCAGTATTTT,CASSVDWSPRTDTQYF
-,-,TRBJ1-2,TRBV5-6,TGTGCCAGCAGCGTGAGCACAGACCCTGCTGAGGGCTACACCTTC,CASSVSTDPAEGYTF
-,TRBD2,TRBJ2-2,TRBV4-3,TGCGCCAGCAGCCAATACGGTGTAGCGGGAAAGAACACCGGGGAGCTGTTTTTT,CASSQYGVAGKNTGELFF
-,TRBD1,TRBJ2-1,TRBV19,TGTGCCAGTAGTATAGGAGGGACAGGGATTAATGAGCAGTTCTTC,CASSIGGTGINEQFF
-,-,TRBJ1-5,TRBV6-5,TGTGCCAGCAGTTACTCAGGGGATTCTAGCAATCAGCCCCAGCATTTT,CASSYSGDSSNQPQHF
-,TRBD2,TRBJ2-5,TRBV7-9,TGTGCCAGCAGCTTCCTCGGGAGGAGGGAGACCCAGTACTTC,CASSFLGRRETQYF
-,TRBD1,TRBJ2-3,TRBV12-5,TGTGCTAGTGGTTTGACAGGGGTCTGCACAGATACGCAGTATTTT,CASGLTGVCTDTQYF
-,-,TRBJ1-1,TRBV6-5,TGTGCCAGCAGTTACGGGCCAGGTGAAGCTTTCTTT,CASSYGPGEAFF
-,-,TRBJ2-7,TRBV7-9,TGTGCCAGCAGCTTGGAGGGACCCTACGAGCAGTACTTC,CASSLEGPYEQYF
-,-,TRBJ2-4,TRBV5-6,TGTGCCAGCCTCTCGGGGGGCGCGGCCAAAAACATTCAGTACTTC,CASLSGGAAKNIQYF
-,TRBD2,TRBJ2-5,TRBV6-6,TGTGCCAGCAGTTACCCCGGGACTAGCGTGAAGACCCAGTACTTC,CASSYPGTSVKTQYF
-,-,TRBJ1-1,TRBV29-1,TGCAGCGTTGAAGAGCGCACCTACACTGAAGCTTTCTTT,CSVEERTYTEAFF
once,-,TRBJ2-1,TRBV30,TGTGCCTGGAGTCCGGGGGACCATGAGCAGTTCTTC,CAWSPGDHEQFF
-,-,TRBJ1-4,TRBV28,TGTGCCAGCAGTTTACAGTTTGCAACTAATGAAAAACTGTTTTTT,CASSLQFATNEKLFF
few,TRBD1,TRBJ1-3,TRBV18,TGTGCCAGCTCACCGACCGGGACAGGGATTGGAAACACCATATATTTT,CASSPTGTGIGNTIYF
-,-,TRBJ2-2,TRBV6-1,TGTGCCAGCGAGAAGGAGGCTGGCACCGGGGAGCTGTTTTTT,CASEKEAGTGELFF
-,TRBD1,TRBJ2-7,TRBV4-1,TGCGCCAGCAGCCAAGACAGGGGGCTATTGTACGAGCAGTACTTC,CASSQDRGLLYEQYF
few,TRBD2,TRBJ2-2,TRBV7-6,TGTGCCAGCAGCCCCCGGGCCGGACTAGCGGGAGGGCTGAAGAGTGACACCGGGGAGCTGTTTTTT,CASSPRAGLAGGLKSDTGELFF
-,TRBD2,TRBJ2-1,TRBV25-1,TGTGCCAGCAGTCATGGGTCTAGCGGGTCGTACAATGAGCAGTTCTTC,CASSHGSSGSYNEQFF
-,-,TRBJ2-7,TRBV14,TGTGCCAGCAGCCAAGCGGGAGAACAGGGGCGCTTCACTACGGGAGAGCAGTACTTC,CASSQAGEQGRFTTGEQYF
-,-,TRBJ1-1,TRBV19,TGTGCCAGTAGTACGGGACCGCGGGGGACTGAAGCTTTCTTT,CASSTGPRGTEAFF
-,-,TRBJ2-6,TRBV11-2,TGTGCCAGCAGCTTTAACACGGGACACAAAAGCTCTGGGGCCAACGTCCTGACTTTC,CASSFNTGHKSSGANVLTF
-,TRBD2,TRBJ2-5,TRBV7-8,TGTGCCAGCAGCTTCCCGGGGGGATCTAATGGGAAAGAGACCCAGTACTTC,CASSFPGGSNGKETQYF
-,-,TRBJ2-1,TRBV29-1,TGCAGCGTTGCGTCCTCAGGCAATGAGCAGTTCTTC,CSVASSGNEQFF
-,TRBD2,TRBJ2-6,TRBV28,TGTGCCAGCAGTCCGGGGGGTCTTAACTCTGGGGCCAACGTCCTGACTTTC,CASSPGGLNSGANVLTF
-,TRBD1,TRBJ1-5,TRBV7-6,TGTGCCAGCAGCGTAGATGGGGGGACAGGGGGCGGATTCAGCAATCAGCCCCAGCATTTT,CASSVDGGTGGGFSNQPQHF
-,TRBD1,TRBJ2-1,TRBV15,TGTGCCACCAGCCCAACTCCGGGACAGGGCTCCAACAATGAGCAGTTCTTC,CATSPTPGQGSNNEQFF
-,-,TRBJ2-1,TRBV6-7,TGTGCCAGGGGGGGTACTAATGCGGAGGACTACAATGAGCAGTTCTTC,CARGGTNAEDYNEQFF
-,TRBD2,TRBJ2-5,TRBV5-6,TGTGCCAGCAGCTCGCATACTAGCGGGAGCATAGAGACCCAGTACTTC,CASSSHTSGSIETQYF
-,TRBD2,TRBJ2-1,TRBV7-3,TGTGCCAGCAGCTATGGACTAGCGGAGAACAATGAGCAGTTCTTC,CASSYGLAENNEQFF
-,-,TRBJ2-3,TRBV10-3,TGTGCCATCAGTGACGGGGATGGGAGTACGACGCAGTATTTT,CAISDGDGSTTQYF
-,-,TRBJ2-1,TRBV6-5,TGTGCCAGCAGCCGGAGGGACAGCAACAATGAGCAGTTCTTC,CASSRRDSNNEQFF
-,TRBD2,TRBJ2-5,TRBV29-1,TGCAGCGTTGGGGGAGCGGGAGGGACGGAGACCCAGTACTTC,CSVGGAGGTETQYF
-,TRBD1,TRBJ2-1,TRBV2,TGTGCCAGCAGTGAAGTGACAGGGGGTTTGGACAATGAGCAGTTCTTC,CASSEVTGGLDNEQFF
-,-,TRBJ2-7,TRBV18,TGTGCCAGCTCACCGGGGGGTAAGGACTACGAGCAGTACTTC,CASSPGGKDYEQYF
-,TRBD2,TRBJ2-1,TRBV7-4,TGTGCCAGCAGCAAACCGGGACTAGGGCTTTTTAATGAGCAGTTCTTC,CASSKPGLGLFNEQFF
-,TRBD2,TRBJ2-1,TRBV4-2,TGTGCCAGCAGCCCCGGACTAGCGGGAGGGCCTCGGAATGAGCAGTTCTTC,CASSPGLAGGPRNEQFF
-,-,TRBJ2-7,TRBV2,TGTGCCAGCAGTGAAATGAGATGTGCGGCGGTGACCCCCTACGAGCAGTACTTC,CASSEMRCAAVTPYEQYF
-,-,TRBJ2-5,TRBV6-5,TGTGCCAGCAGTTACTCGAAAGGCGGTAGCGGAGAGACCCAGTACTTC,CASSYSKGGSGETQYF
-,-,TRBJ2-2,TRBV4-3,TGCGCCAGCAGCCAAGGGACCGGGACTGCGATCGGGGAGCTGTTTTTT,CASSQGTGTAIGELFF
-,-,TRBJ2-3,TRBV29-1,TGCAGCGTTGGATGGACTAGCACAGATACGCAGTATTTT,CSVGWTSTDTQYF
-,-,TRBJ1-5,TRBV27,TGTGCCAGCAGTTTCGGCCAGGGTGGGGCTCAGCCCCAGCATTTT,CASSFGQGGAQPQHF
-,TRBD2,TRBJ2-1,TRBV10-3,TGTGCCATCAGTGAAGGCGGGCTAGCGGGAGTTCATGAGCAGTTCTTC,CAISEGGLAGVHEQFF
-,TRBD2,TRBJ2-7,TRBV4-3,TGCGCCAGCAGCCAAGGACTAGCGGGAGGGAACGAGCAGTACTTC,CASSQGLAGGNEQYF
-,TRBD1,TRBJ2-7,TRBV10-3,TGTGCCATCAGTGAGCCTTCTCTTTCCGGGACAGGGAAGAACGACGAGCAGTACTTC,CAISEPSLSGTGKNDEQYF
-,-,TRBJ2-7,TRBV27,TGTGCCAGCAGTTTTTCTGGAGGGGGCTCTTGGTACGAGCAGTACTTC,CASSFSGGGSWYEQYF
-,TRBD2,TRBJ2-7,TRBV29-1,TGCAGCGCCGCACGACTAGCGGGGAAGCAGTACTTC,CSAARLAGKQYF
-,-,TRBJ1-2,TRBV10-3,TGTGCCATCAGTGACCAACTAGCTAGGCAGGGCGACTATGGCTACACCTTC,CAISDQLARQGDYGYTF
-,TRBD1,TRBJ2-7,TRBV5-3,TGTGCCAGAAGCCTCGGACAGGGGGAAGTATCCTACGAGCAGTACTTC,CARSLGQGEVSYEQYF
-,TRBD2,TRBJ2-3,TRBV7-6,TGTGCCAGCAGCCCCACGGGAGGCCGGGTGGATACGCAGTATTTT,CASSPTGGRVDTQYF
-,-,TRBJ2-3,TRBV21-1,TGTGCCAGCAGCGCCCCGGGGTGGAATACGCAGTATTTT,CASSAPGWNTQYF
-,-,TRBJ2-3,TRBV29-1,TGCAGCGTTGGGGACTATACGCAGTATTTT,CSVGDYTQYF